This TCR beta chain was sequenced for a study of glioma-infiltrating T cells after dendritic cell vaccination. At the level of the study: Dendritic cells derived from monocytes and pulsed with autologous tumor lysate formed the vaccine.

This clone occurred a few times. The antigen is not known. Primers: 60 V beta forward and 13 J beta reverse. The table came from immunoSEQ multiplex PCR; TCRdb's copy has only in-frame clones and leaves some out. The sample records over 90,000 clones, about 84% being singletons. V lost 3 bases and J lost 2; bases outside the gene matches: 5. This CDR3 has 15 amino acids. Per germline, CDR1 SQVTM and CDR2 ANQGSEA. Study findings and constraints: No direct clonality-survival link was found; a diverse polyclonal response may matter.

This chain links TRBV29-1 with TRBJ2-3; 10 positions match TRBD2. The specimen was blood, collected before dendritic cell vaccination. This clonotype was sampled from a human donor with glioblastoma. The CDR3 DNA follows: TGCAGCGTTGACGGACTAGCGGCCCTCACAGATACGCAGTATTTT. This gives the protein CSVDGLAALTDTQYF.